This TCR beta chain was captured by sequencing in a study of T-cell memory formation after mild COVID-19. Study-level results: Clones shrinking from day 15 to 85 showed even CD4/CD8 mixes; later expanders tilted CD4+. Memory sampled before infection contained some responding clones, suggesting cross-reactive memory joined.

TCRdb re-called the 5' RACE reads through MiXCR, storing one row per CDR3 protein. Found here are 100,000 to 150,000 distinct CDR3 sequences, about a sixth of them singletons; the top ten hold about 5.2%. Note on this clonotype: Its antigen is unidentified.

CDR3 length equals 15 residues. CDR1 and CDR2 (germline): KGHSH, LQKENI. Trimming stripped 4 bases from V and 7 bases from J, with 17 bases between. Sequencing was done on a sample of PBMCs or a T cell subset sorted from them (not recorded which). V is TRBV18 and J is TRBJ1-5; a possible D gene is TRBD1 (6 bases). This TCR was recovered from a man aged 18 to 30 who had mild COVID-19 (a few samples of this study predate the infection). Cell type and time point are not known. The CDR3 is CASSLLQGKGQPQHF. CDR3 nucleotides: TGTGCCAGCTCACTTTTGCAGGGGAAAGGACAGCCCCAGCATTTT.